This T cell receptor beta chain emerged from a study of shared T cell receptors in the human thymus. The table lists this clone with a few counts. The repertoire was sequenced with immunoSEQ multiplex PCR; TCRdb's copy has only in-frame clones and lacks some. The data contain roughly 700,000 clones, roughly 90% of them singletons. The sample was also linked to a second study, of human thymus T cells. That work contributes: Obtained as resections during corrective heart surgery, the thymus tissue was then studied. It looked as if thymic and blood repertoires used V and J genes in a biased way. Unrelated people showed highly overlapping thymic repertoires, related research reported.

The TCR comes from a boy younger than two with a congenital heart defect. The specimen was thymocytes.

CDR3 residues: CASSPLGTEQYF. CDR3 coding DNA: TGTGCCAGCAGTCCCCTAGGTACCGAGCAGTACTTC. The rearrangement links TRBV27 to TRBJ2-7; no clear D gene. Germline V gene sequence: CDR1 MNHEY, CDR2 SMNVEV (reference sequence). The CDR3 totals 12 residues. The V gene lost 5 bases and the J gene lost 6 bases, with 11 bases spanning the gap.